What follows are 25 T cell receptor beta chains derived from one specimen sequenced in a study of response to subunit inactivated influenza vaccine. TCRdb passed the RT-PCR reads through MiXCR, listing each CDR3 protein once. The sample includes about 800,000 distinct CDR3 sequences, roughly 20% of them seen just once. The source was PBMCs from blood, collected 4 to 6 days after vaccination. These receptors were obtained from a man over 45 who received an inactivated influenza vaccine.

This chain joins TRBV4-2 and TRBJ2-3, with D hard to call. The length of the CDR3 is 14 residues. The germline CDR1 and CDR2 sequences are LGHNA and YNFKEQ. Trimming removed 0 bases at V and 5 bases at J, with 9 bases between. In nucleotides, the CDR3 is TGTGCCAGCAGCCAAGACCTGCTAGAAGATACGCAGTATTTT. Encoded protein: CASSQDLLEDTQYF.

This clonotype has a handful of counts. The chain combines TRBV7-9 with TRBJ2-2, with 7 bases identical to TRBD2. With 4 bases clipped from V and 2 bases from J, the junction kept 7 bases outside the gene matches. CDR1 is SEHNR and CDR2 is FQNEAQ in the germline V gene (reference sequence). The CDR3 sequence is 16 residues long. The CDR3 reads CASSSETSPNTGELFF. As DNA, the CDR3 is TGTGCCAGCAGCTCCGAGACTAGCCCAAACACCGGGGAGCTGTTTTTT.

This clonotype was seen a few times. J is TRBJ2-7 and V is TRBV7-2; D remains ambiguous. CDR3 length: 15 residues. Germline CDR1 is SGHTA and CDR2 is FQGNSA. V was pared by 1 base and J by 0 bases, with 10 bases between. CDR3 loop: CASSLVRLPSYEQYF. The CDR3 DNA sequence: TGTGCCAGCAGCTTAGTGAGGTTGCCCTCCTACGAGCAGTACTTC.

This chain uses TRBV7-2 with TRBJ2-3; possibly TRBD2 for D (6 bases). V was shortened by 5 bases and J by 2 bases, with 14 bases between the two germline ends. CDR1 and CDR2 from the germline V gene are SGHTA and FQGNSA. The CDR3 has 15 amino acids. CDR3 residues: CASSPGSSYTDTQYF. The CDR3 DNA follows: TGTGCCAGCAGCCCCGGGAGCTCGTACACAGATACGCAGTATTTT.

The chain recombines TRBV18 with TRBJ2-7; D is ambiguous. The CDR3 is made up of 14 amino acids. Germline V lookup: CDR1 KGHSH, CDR2 LQKENI. The V end lost 5 bases, the J end lost 4 bases, and 15 bases lay between the germline ends. For the CDR3, the DNA is TGTGCCAGCTCATTACCCACTCTCGCGTACGAGCAGTACTTC. The encoded protein is CASSLPTLAYEQYF.

This clonotype was seen a handful of times. The genes are TRBV7-2 and TRBJ1-2; D ambiguous. Per germline, CDR1 SGHTA and CDR2 FQGNSA. The CDR3 runs to 14 residues. Trimming took off 5 bases at V and 4 bases at J, with 14 bases between the two ends. The CDR3 spells CASSVPRGGYGYTF. DNA for the CDR3: TGTGCCAGCAGCGTCCCGAGAGGTGGCTATGGCTACACCTTC.

The rearrangement uses TRBV4-2 and TRBJ1-1; D is ambiguous. Deletions cut 0 bases from V and 1 base from J, with 15 bases between. Germline loops: CDR1 LGHNA, CDR2 YNFKEQ. This CDR3 has 17 residues. The CDR3 DNA follows: TGTGCCAGCAGCCAAGAGGTCAGGTCCTTTTCGAACACTGAAGCTTTCTTT. Protein: CASSQEVRSFSNTEAFF.

The chain couples TRBV28 to TRBJ2-7; a possible D gene is TRBD2 (7 bases). The V gene lost 5 bases and the J gene lost 10 bases, with 18 bases spanning the gap. Germline CDR1 is MDHEN and CDR2 is SYDVKM. The CDR3 covers 13 residues. The CDR3 DNA follows: TGTGCCAGCAGTAAACCGGGGGGCCTTATTCAGTACTTC. It yields the protein CASSKPGGLIQYF.

The CDR3 coding sequence is TGCGCCAGCAGTTTTGTCACAGGGGGCACCGGGGAGCTGTTTTTT. Amino acids: CASSFVTGGTGELFF. This chain links TRBV5-1 with TRBJ2-2; 8 bases are shared with TRBD1. The ends lost 5 bases at V and 4 bases at J; junction bases unmatched: 7. This CDR3 spans 15 amino acids. Germline-derived CDR1 and CDR2 are SGHRS and YFSETQ. The whole variable domain, filled in from reference TRBV5-1 and TRBJ2-2, reads KAGVTQTPRYLIKTRGQQVTLSCSPISGHRSVSWYQQTPGQGLQFLFEYFSETQRNKGNFPGRFSGRQFSNSRSEMNVSTLELGDSALYLCASSFVTGGTGELFFGEGSRLTVL.

In its sample, this clonotype was seen many times. The J gene is TRBJ2-2, the V gene TRBV9; D possibly corresponds to TRBD1 (5 bases). The V gene lost 6 bases and the J gene lost 3 bases, with 6 bases spanning the gap. The CDR3 sequence is 12 residues long. Per the germline V gene, CDR1 is SGDLS and CDR2 is YYNGEE. CDR3 residues: CASTRDTGELFF. CDR3 nucleotides: TGTGCCAGCACCAGGGACACCGGGGAGCTGTTTTTT.

This clonotype was counted only a few times. The V gene is TRBV11-1, the J gene TRBJ1-1, with D unclear. Trimming shortened V by 7 bases and J by 7 bases, and 10 bases separated the two germline ends. Germline CDR1 is SGHAT and CDR2 is FQDESV (reference sequence). The CDR3 is 11 amino acids. Here the CDR3 DNA reads TGTGCCAGCACGGAGTTGGGTGAAGCTTTCTTT. Protein product: CASTELGEAFF.

Written as DNA, the CDR3 is TGTGCCAGCAGTTACATGGGGCTCGGAAACACCATATATTTT. Its translation is CASSYMGLGNTIYF. The rearrangement joins TRBV6-2 or TRBV6-3 to TRBJ1-3, with D maybe TRBD1 (5 bases). Germline CDR1 is MNHEY and CDR2 is SVGEGT. Between the trimmed V and J ends, which lost 2 bases and 4 bases, there was a span of 9 bases. CDR3 length equals 14 residues.

This clonotype was found a few times. The chain carries TRBV5-1 and TRBJ1-2; 9 nucleotides match TRBD1. CDR1 and CDR2 (germline): SGHRS, YFSETQ. This CDR3 region has 14 residues. Trimming took 4 bases from V and 2 from J; bases not matched to a gene: 3. CDR3 in DNA: TGCGCCAGCAGCCGGGACAGGGAGAACTATGGCTACACCTTC. As protein: CASSRDRENYGYTF.

This clonotype was detected a few times. This chain connects TRBV4-1 to TRBJ1-4; D unresolved. The CDR3 contains 15 residues. In germline, CDR1 is MGHRA, CDR2 YSYEKL. V lost 1 base and J lost 0, with 6 bases in between. Written as DNA, the CDR3 is TGCGCCAGCAGCCAAGTAGGAACAACTAATGAAAAACTGTTTTTT. Translation: CASSQVGTTNEKLFF.

V is TRBV15 and J is TRBJ1-4; possibly TRBD1 for D (6 bases). The CDR3 is 15 residues long. The germline gives CDR1 LNHNV, CDR2 YYDKDF (reference sequence). V lost 1 base, J lost 4 bases, and 10 bases lay in between. CDR3 nucleotides: TGTGCCACCAGCAGAGCCCTAGGGGGTAATGAAAAACTGTTTTTT. Protein sequence: CATSRALGGNEKLFF.

There are many counts of this clonotype. The V and J genes are TRBV5-1 and TRBJ2-3; possibly TRBD2 for D (6 bases). Germline CDR1 SGHRS, CDR2 YFSETQ. V lost 3 bases and J lost 3, with 8 bases in between. This CDR3 spans 13 amino acids. CDR3 region: CASSWRGTDTQYF. For the CDR3, the DNA is TGCGCCAGCAGCTGGAGGGGTACAGATACGCAGTATTTT.

As DNA, the CDR3 is TGTGCCAGCAGCTTAGCGTATGGGCAGCTTAGCTACGAGCAGTACTTC. Its protein product is CASSLAYGQLSYEQYF. This sequence joins TRBV7-9 and TRBJ2-7; D remains ambiguous. V lost 0 bases and J 3 bases, leaving 15 bases between the germline ends. The CDR3 sequence is 16 residues long. Germline CDR1 reads SEHNR; CDR2 reads FQNEAQ (reference sequence).

This clonotype was detected only a few times. The rearrangement joins TRBV14 to TRBJ2-1; 8 bases agree with TRBD2. Per germline, CDR1 SGHDN and CDR2 FVKESK. There are 15 residues in the CDR3. The V segment lost 2 bases and the J segment 8 bases; nucleotides outside the gene matches: 8. Here the CDR3 DNA reads TGTGCCAGCAGCCAATTTTACGGGAGGGCGGATGAGCAGTTCTTC. Translation gives CASSQFYGRADEQFF.

The CDR3, as DNA: TGCGCCAGCAGTGAGACCCCAGGGGGCAATCAGCCCCAGCATTTT. Translating it yields CASSETPGGNQPQHF. The rearrangement joins TRBV10-2 to TRBJ1-5; possibly TRBD1 for D (6 bases). Germline-derived CDR1 and CDR2 are WSHSY and SAAADI. The CDR3 consists of 15 residues. V was clipped by 2 bases and J by 2 bases, with 10 bases between them.

This clonotype was observed a single time. At one end the junction does not follow the germline gene, possibly because of a read error. The chain carries TRBV7-2 and TRBJ1-3; D is unclear. The CDR3 is 16 residues long. CDR1 and CDR2 (germline): SGHTA, FQGNSA. CDR3 nucleotide sequence: TGTGCCAGTAGCTTAGCTGTCGGATCCTCTGGAAACACCATATATTTT. It is translated as CASSLAVGSSGNTIYF.

CDR3 residues: CASSQDPRGNEQYF. The CDR3 DNA reads as TGTGCCAGCAGCCAAGATCCCCGGGGGAACGAGCAGTACTTC. The chain is built from TRBV4-2 and TRBJ2-7; possible D gene TRBD2, 6 bases. CDR1 and CDR2 from the germline V gene are LGHNA and YNFKEQ. This CDR3 has 14 residues. Trimming took off 0 bases at V and 5 bases at J, with 11 bases between the two ends.

This clonotype has at least ten counts. The chain carries TRBV10-3 and TRBJ1-4, with D possibly TRBD1 on 5 matching bases. Trimming took off 6 bases at V and 6 bases at J, with 11 bases between the two ends. Germline CDR1 is ENHRY and CDR2 is SYGVKD. The CDR3 totals 13 residues. CDR3 nucleotide sequence: TGTGCCATCAGAGGGGCCGTGGATGAAAAACTGTTTTTT. This codes for CAIRGAVDEKLFF.

The table lists this clonotype with a few counts. This chain uses TRBV6-2 or TRBV6-3 with TRBJ2-1; 8 nucleotides align to TRBD1. The CDR3 contains 17 residues. The trim removed 2 bases at V and 1 base at J, leaving 7 bases unmatched. Germline CDR1 is MNHEY and CDR2 is SVGEGT. The CDR3: CASSYRTGQGSYNEQFF. The CDR3 DNA reads as TGTGCCAGCAGTTACAGGACAGGGCAGGGGTCCTACAATGAGCAGTTCTTC.

This chain joins TRBV6-2 or TRBV6-3 and TRBJ1-5, with D perhaps matching TRBD1 (5 bases). The length of the CDR3 is 13 residues. Between the trimmed V and J ends, which lost 8 bases and 5 bases, there was a span of 13 bases. Germline V lookup: CDR1 MNHEY, CDR2 SVGEGT. The CDR3 nucleotides are TGTGCCAGCTCCGATGGGGCGCATCAGCCCCAGCATTTT. Its translation: CASSDGAHQPQHF.

This clonotype was found a few times. The chain is built from TRBV28 and TRBJ2-2; D not certain. The CDR3 sequence is 17 residues long. The ends were cut back, 5 bases at V and 4 bases at J, with 20 bases in the middle. Germline V gene sequence: CDR1 MDHEN, CDR2 SYDVKM. CDR3 region: CASSLGRLGGVTGELFF. Here the CDR3 DNA reads TGTGCCAGCAGTCTCGGACGCCTTGGTGGGGTCACCGGGGAGCTGTTTTTT.